The TCR beta chain under discussion was sequenced for a study of cytomegalovirus exposure and HLA in healthy donors (TCRdb year 2017). A note on the overall study: An earlier analysis of several hundred of the donors reported about 250 Gb of sequence data and roughly 110 million unique TCR beta sequences from some 180 million T cells. The later analysis used no new phenotypic data to find candidate immune exposures, relying instead on TCR beta sequences and their occurrence across donors. Besides the first cohort of under 700 subjects, a separate validation cohort made up of 120 different subjects was used. Alongside the repertoire data, information on donor age, sex, ethnicity and CMV serostatus was compiled. To study patterns of TCR occurrence, a later analysis re-analyzed previously published TCR beta repertoires from 666 donors and added high-resolution HLA genotyping. A later genetic analysis took genome-wide SNP genotypes for about 55% of the 666 donors and used that subset as a discovery cohort. An earlier analysis of approximately 630 of the donors applied high-throughput TCR beta sequencing to assess whether each TCR beta V gene segment acted as functional or pseudogenic. The number of typed donors differed by locus: about 629-630 for A, B, C, DRB1 and DQB1; some 540 for DQA1; around 580 for DPA1; and some 430 for DPB1. The genetic ancestry cluster associated with self-reported Caucasian donors included about 84% of the 398 genotyped donors. Because of strong linkage in the cohort, four or five DR-DQ haplotypes were treated as single units for association and clustering. An early release covering just under 650 HLA-typed donors comprised about 290 gigabases of sequencing data and 85 million to 100 million unique TCR sequences. All discovery cohort repertoires had been generated on a single sequencing platform. HLA typing included class I and class II loci at four-digit resolution. On average, about 240,000 unique TCR beta nucleotide sequences were sequenced per donor among a few hundred genotyped donors of the cohort, with 15% to 20% of those sequences being non-productive. To predict cytomegalovirus infection status, the study brought together high-throughput TCR immunosequencing, statistical association of individual TCRs with disease status, and machine learning. The study used immunosequencing to profile the T cell repertoires of several hundred subjects and linked those repertoires to cytomegalovirus serostatus. The aim of the study was to test whether cataloging public T cell receptors could identify signatures of past pathogen exposure.

Libraries were constructed by the immunoSEQ multiplex PCR assay. For the multiplex PCR, a mixture combining 60 forward primers for TCR Vbeta segments and 13 reverse primers for TCR Jbeta segments was used. The CDR3 region of rearranged TCR beta genes was amplified from genomic DNA by a multiplex PCR assay. The Illumina HiSeq System was used to sequence the amplified TCR beta libraries as 87-base-pair reads. The study's processing was this. Across the 600 to 700 repertoires, a later analysis counted 80 million or so unique TCR beta chains, around 11 million of which were shared by at least two donors. A nearest-neighbor algorithm error-corrected the raw reads and collapsed the reads into unique sequences, merging closely related sequences to remove PCR and sequencing errors. CDR3 sequences were aligned to IMGT reference sequences to assign V, D and J gene segments. For a sequence to be retained, at least a six-nucleotide match to both a V gene segment and a J gene segment was required. Rearrangements were classified as productive when the CDR3 lacked stop codons and remained in frame with V and J, and all other rearrangements were classified as non-productive. CDR3 was defined according to IMGT convention as the region running from the second conserved V-encoded cysteine to the conserved J-encoded phenylalanine. In an earlier analysis of 587 of the donors, sequences lacking an unambiguous match to a single V gene segment were excluded. In an earlier analysis of a few hundred of the donors, a V segment was called functional when productive rearrangements were above 56.7%, and segregating when the standard deviation between donors exceeded 5%. To diagnose cytomegalovirus status from the catalog of TCR beta chain sequences, a statistical classification framework was built. In a later analysis, V and J genes were assigned by comparing TCR nucleotide sequences against IMGT/GENE-DB human TR gene sequences. The TCRdist pipeline was used in a later analysis to assign CDR3 sequences and most-parsimonious VDJ recombination scenarios. In a later analysis, each TCR beta chain was defined by its CDR3 amino acid sequence together with its V-gene family, and reads without a unique V-gene family were excluded. In a later analysis, approximately 640 highly shared, low-generation-probability nucleotide sequences were removed to address suspected cross-contamination and a sequencing artifact. In a later analysis, a clonal expansion index was calculated for each public chain from normalized within-repertoire ranks of inferred template counts. A later analysis computed generation probabilities with a VDJ recombination model fitted to out-of-frame rearrangements, and checked the results against IGoR. Hypergeometric tests were used in a later analysis to score TCR-TCR, TCR-HLA and TCR-CMV co-occurrence, with a repertoire-size bias correction applied to the TCR pairs. To estimate false discovery rates, a later analysis permuted the HLA or CMV assignments 20 times. In a later analysis, co-occurring TCRs were grouped using DBSCAN, with TCRdist sequence similarity added in when clustering inside HLA-allele-positive subsets. Repertoires with fewer than 30,000 or more than 120,000 public chains were left out of co-occurrence clustering, as were about 5 repertoires with anomalous nucleotide sharing. As stored in TCRdb, this immuneACCESS dataset retains in-frame rearrangements with V and J assigned. A fraction of the clones does not appear; measured against another copy, unresolved V genes explain less than half of the discrepancy, and the remainder lacks a known reason. V and J calls and clone size are given by that table; D and trimming were obtained from the DNA. The sample table holds about 94,000 clones, of which approximately 80% were seen once. The top ten clones comprise just over 0.75% of the sample.

The cohort comprised fewer than 700 healthy bone marrow donors. At the time of sampling, all cohort members were nominally healthy, though unrecorded immune exposures were likely present. The donor tested CMV seronegative and was one of the 352 seronegative cohort members. A peripheral blood sample was provided by each donor, and peripheral blood mononuclear cells were used for TCR beta sequencing. Genomic DNA extraction from the blood cell samples was performed with the Qiagen DNeasy Blood Extraction Kit. Measured from the cysteine to the phenylalanine, the CDR3 is 14 residues long. Only the CDR3 region is kept as DNA, spanning 42 bases read in frame from base 1. The germline V gene provides CDR1 MNHEY and CDR2 SVGAGI. The V end gives up 6 bases and the J end 2 bases, leaving 5 bases in the junction not matched to a gene. General study outcomes and caveats: A later analysis found that TCR association rates varied across HLA loci, with DRB1 alleles showing the most associated TCRs and HLA-C alleles the fewest. Linkage disequilibrium might explain the correlated functional status among segregating V segments, but an unknown experimental factor could not be excluded. Several of the top co-occurrence clusters appeared to be linked to parvovirus B19, influenza, CMV and Epstein-Barr virus, according to a later analysis. The authors suggested that the approach could potentially be generalized to other disease states and immunological phenotypes. Because some donors lacked HLA typing at each locus, the association tests relied only on the typed subset. CMV serostatus was the only immune exposure information available for the cohort. The presence/absence analyses assumed that sequencing depth was roughly uniform across donors, and that assumption may not be true. A cluster of highly shared sequence variants was judged likely to be a technical artifact of the sequencing pipeline. Most TCR sequences were seen in very few donors, while some public TCRs were found in many individuals. A further reported finding was that TCR beta sequences accurately predicted the HLA-A and HLA-B alleles for most subjects in the first cohort. A later genetic analysis associated a missense DCLRE1C variant with V-gene and J-gene trimming of TCR beta chains, and an independent cohort replicated the association. In both the original and validation cohorts, the classifier was reported to diagnose cytomegalovirus status with high specificity and sensitivity. Compared with equally common non-associated chains, HLA-associated TCR beta chains in a later analysis were more clonally expanded and had lower generation probabilities. Strong co-occurrence of HLA alleles, especially DR and DQ, made assigning TCR associations to individual alleles difficult. A few of the identified cytomegalovirus-associated TCR beta chains were confirmed in vitro to be specific for cytomegalovirus antigens. Because the 87-base-pair reads could not distinguish some IMGT-functional V segments, including TRBV6-2 and TRBV6-3, those segments were excluded. In this cohort, only TCR beta chains were sequenced, and detectable features were limited by the absence of alpha or paired-chain data. A total of 150 or so TCR beta chains were listed by the study as associated with cytomegalovirus. A later genetic analysis reported fewer N-insertions in productive TCRs among donors in an Asian-associated ancestry cluster than the roughly 700-donor mean. The earlier analysis of about 600 of the donors excluded some 15 rarely observed V segments, including chromosome 9 orphons, because counts were too low. An earlier analysis of some 560 of the donors showed that most TCR beta V segments appeared in productive rearrangements either about 87% or about 30% of the time, which broadly matched IMGT annotations. A later analysis found that most CMV-associated TCR beta chains appeared HLA-restricted, with HLA associations seemingly driven largely by CMV exposure. In a later analysis, 16,951 TCR beta sequences were associated with specific HLA alleles at a false discovery rate of 0.05.

To note about this clone: Its antigen remains unidentified. Base-call qualities are not available, and no considerably larger clone is one nucleotide away.

The sequencing input was PBMCs. The sequence joins TRBV6-5 to TRBJ2-5, with 8 central nucleotides matching TRBD2. This TCR derives from a woman between 55 and 75 years old in good health and CMV-seronegative. CDR3 loop: CASRPTSGQETQYF. The sequenced DNA is TGTGCCAGCAGACCCACTAGCGGACAAGAGACCCAGTACTTC.